This entry lists 8 T cell receptor beta chains sequenced from one sample in a study of blood T cell repertoires in COVID-19. Generated by immunoSEQ multiplex PCR, the TCRdb table keeps only in-frame clones and is missing some. Here the sample spans approximately 260,000 clones, about nine tenths being singletons. The sequenced sample was peripheral blood. The receptors were sampled from a man aged 55 to 70 who had recovered from COVID-19.

Here the CDR3 DNA reads TGTGCCAGTAGTTTCACACAGGATAGCAATCAGCCCCAGCATTTT. As protein: CASSFTQDSNQPQHF. The chain recombines TRBV19 with TRBJ1-5, with D tentatively TRBD1 (5 bases). The germline CDR1 and CDR2 sequences are LNHDA and SQIVND (reference sequence). The CDR3 is 15 amino acids. The germline V and J ends were trimmed by 5 bases and 0 bases, with 11 bases remaining between them.

The chain is built from TRBV6-1 and TRBJ1-4; 10 bases are shared with TRBD1. CDR3 size: 17 residues. Trimming cost V 3 bases and J 10 bases; bases outside gene matches: 14. Germline-derived CDR1 and CDR2 are MNHNS and SASEGT. In nucleotides, the CDR3 is TGTGCCAGCAGTGAGGACATCGGGACAGGGGTCTCGGGAAAACTGTTTTTT. This translates into CASSEDIGTGVSGKLFF.

Remarks on this clone: This CDR3 is also generated by other DNA sequences in the sample. V usage is TRBV2 and J usage is TRBJ2-2, with 7 bases that match TRBD1. Trimming removed 6 bases from V and 1 base from J; junction bases left unmatched: 2. The germline CDR1 and CDR2 sequences are SNHLY and FYNNEI. This CDR3 spans 14 amino acids. The CDR3 nucleotides read TGTGCCAGCAGCCGGGACAGGAACACCGGGGAGCTGTTTTTT. It is translated as CASSRDRNTGELFF. The variable domain in full, with the rest retrieved from reference TRBV2 and TRBJ2-2, is EPEVTQTPSHQVTQMGQEVILRCVPISNHLYFYWYRQILGQKVEFLVSFYNNEISEKSEIFDDQFSVERPDGSNFTLKIRSTKLEDSAMYFCASSRDRNTGELFFGEGSRLTVL.

This rearrangement joins TRBV6-5 to TRBJ1-6; no definite D call. The CDR3 sequence is 15 residues long. The V gene lost 5 bases and the J gene lost 10 bases, with 18 bases spanning the gap. Germline CDR1 and CDR2: MNHEY and SVGAGI. This CDR3 is CASSLGESYRSPLHF. The CDR3 DNA is TGTGCCAGCAGTCTCGGGGAATCCTATCGCTCACCCCTCCACTTT.

The chain links TRBV15 to TRBJ1-2; D unresolved. The CDR3 has 14 residues. Germline V lookup: CDR1 LNHNV, CDR2 YYDKDF (reference sequence). The V gene lost 1 base and the J gene lost 8 bases, with 14 bases spanning the gap. CDR3 in DNA: TGTGCCACCAGCAGAGCGGGGAGCCTTAGGGGCTACACCTTC. This encodes CATSRAGSLRGYTF.

This chain joins TRBV7-6 and TRBJ2-5; the match to TRBD2 covers 8 bases. Trimming cost V 5 bases and J 5 bases; bases outside gene matches: 13. The CDR3 has 16 amino acids. Germline-derived CDR1 and CDR2 are SGHVS and FNYEAQ. CDR3 DNA: TGTGCCAGCAGCGAGCCCATGGGCGGGGGGCAGGAGACCCAGTACTTC. Translating it yields CASSEPMGGGQETQYF.

The chain combines TRBV5-4 with TRBJ2-7, with TRBD2 matching 8 bases. CDR3 size: 13 residues. The trim removed 2 bases at V and 6 bases at J, leaving 4 bases unmatched. CDR1 SGHNT and CDR2 YYREEE come from the germline V gene (reference sequence). As DNA, the CDR3 is TGTGCCAGCAGCTTCGGGACTAGATCCGAGCAGTACTTC. Amino acids: CASSFGTRSEQYF.

This clone showed up just a few times. The chain is built from TRBV7-9 and TRBJ1-1; D may be TRBD1 (6 bases). Trimming pared 5 bases from V and 0 bases from J, leaving 10 bases between. This CDR3 spans 14 amino acids. Germline assignment: CDR1 SEHNR and CDR2 FQNEAQ (reference sequence). Here the CDR3 reads CASSQQGMNTEAFF. In nucleotides, the CDR3 is TGTGCCAGCAGCCAACAGGGAATGAACACTGAAGCTTTCTTT.